The rows below give T cell receptor beta chains drawn from one sample of a study of blood T cell repertoires in COVID-19. Profiled with immunoSEQ multiplex PCR; TCRdb holds only in-frame clones, not every one. In the table there are over 35,000 clones, around 78% of which are singletons. Input material: peripheral blood. Receptors originate from a man aged 55 to 70 with acute or convalescent COVID-19. Each CDR3 is given with its conserved first and last residue.

>TRBV2
CASTQGQGNNQPQHF
>TRBV5-1
CASSLGDGTIHNEQFF
>TRBV24-1
CATSDFIAGTPYNEQFF
>TRBV11-2
CASSENFSGANVLTF
>TRBV5-6
CASSLRGFYGYTF
>TRBV11-3
CASSLRSREQSNEQFF
>TRBV11-3
CASSLYLGQGRPEQYF
>TRBV7-9
CASSPRTLAYNEQFF
>TRBV7-9
CASSRPGPQGTQYF
>TRBV7-9
CASSLGPGLAGSSTDTQYF